This T cell receptor (beta chain) derives from a study of beta chain features in type 1 diabetes. Of the isolated RNA, all was reverse transcribed, and so the sequenced material was expressed TCRB transcripts. Clones were sequenced by immunoSEQ multiplex PCR, and TCRdb holds only the in-frame ones, with some missing. Of under 900,000 clones in the sample, about 17% are singletons; the top ten hold 0.023%. The CDR3 runs 15 residues. Germline CDR1 reads MNHEY; CDR2 reads SMNVEV (reference sequence). With 4 bases clipped from V and 3 bases from J, the junction kept 2 bases outside the gene matches. This clonotype originated in a woman under 30 in good health. The chain couples TRBV27 to TRBJ2-6; 8 bases agree with TRBD2. The sequenced sample consisted of naive CD4+ T cells from blood. CDR3 residues: CASSSSGSGANVLTF. The DNA for the CDR3 is TGTGCCAGCAGTTCCAGCGGGAGTGGGGCCAACGTCCTGACTTTC.